These 12 T cell receptor beta chains originate from one sample sequenced in a study of blood T cell repertoires in COVID-19. The method was immunoSEQ multiplex PCR; TCRdb's version includes in-frame clones alone and lacks a portion of them. This sample carries about 120,000 clones, roughly 80% of them seen once, and the ten largest clones take about 2.5%. Sequenced sample: peripheral blood. Every receptor here comes from a man aged 45-60 years with acute or convalescent COVID-19.

This rearrangement joins TRBV30 to TRBJ1-4, with a tentative D call TRBD1 (6 bases). The CDR3 has 14 amino acids. CDR1 is GTSNPN, CDR2 SVGIG, per germline (reference sequence). The V end was cut by 7 bases, the J end by 4 bases, with 16 bases between. CDR3 sequence (DNA): TGTGCCTCCAACCCGGGACAAAATAATGAAAAACTGTTTTTT. The encoded protein is CASNPGQNNEKLFF.

This rearrangement joins TRBV27 to TRBJ2-2; 9 bases line up with TRBD1. Looked up from germline, CDR1 is MNHEY and CDR2 is SMNVEV (reference sequence). The trim removed 5 bases at V and 6 bases at J, leaving 4 bases unmatched. The CDR3 is 14 residues long. In DNA form, the CDR3 reads TGTGCCAGCAGTCCCCGGACAGGGGCCGGGGAGCTGTTTTTT. It codes for CASSPRTGAGELFF.

The chain employs TRBV2 and TRBJ2-6; TRBD2 agrees at 10 bases. Germline V gives CDR1 SNHLY, CDR2 FYNNEI. With 6 bases clipped from V and 0 bases from J, the junction kept 8 bases outside the gene matches. The CDR3 length is 18 residues. The CDR3 DNA reads as TGTGCCAGCAGGAGGCTAGCGGGGGCACCCTCTGGGGCCAACGTCCTGACTTTC. It codes for CASRRLAGAPSGANVLTF.

V is TRBV5-1 and J is TRBJ2-1; 7 bases are shared with TRBD1. The CDR3 consists of 15 residues. Losses at the gene ends were 4 bases for V and 4 bases for J; bases not matched to a gene: 8. The germline gives CDR1 SGHRS, CDR2 YFSETQ. Written as DNA, the CDR3 is TGCGCCAGCAGCCAGGGACAGCCAAGTTACAATGAGCAGTTCTTC. It yields the protein CASSQGQPSYNEQFF.

The V and J genes are TRBV11-3 and TRBJ2-1, with 11 bases matching TRBD2. The V gene end was trimmed by 8 bases and the J gene end by 7 bases; junction bases not matched to a gene: 10. This CDR3 region has 15 residues. CDR1 is SGHNT and CDR2 is YENEEA in the germline V gene. The CDR3 nucleotides are TGTGCCAGCGCCCGTAGCGGGGGGGCGGGGAATGAGCAGTTCTTC. Amino acids: CASARSGGAGNEQFF.

The V and J genes are TRBV5-1 and TRBJ2-7, with 8 bases fitting TRBD1. The length of the CDR3 is 16 residues. The V gene's germline CDR1 is SGHRS and CDR2 YFSETQ. The V gene end was trimmed by 1 base and the J gene end by 2 bases; junction bases not matched to a gene: 8. The CDR3 DNA sequence: TGCGCCAGCAGCTTGTTTTCGGGACAGGTACCCTACGAGCAGTACTTC. As protein: CASSLFSGQVPYEQYF.

This clone was recorded once. The V gene is TRBV5-4, the J gene TRBJ2-2, with D perhaps matching TRBD2 (6 bases). The CDR3 length is 15 residues. V was trimmed by 1 base and J by 4 bases, leaving 11 bases between them. Germline V gene data show CDR1 as SGHNT and CDR2 as YYREEE (reference sequence). CDR3 coding DNA: TGTGCCAGCAGCTTGTCTGCGGGAATCACCGGGGAGCTGTTTTTT. Its translation: CASSLSAGITGELFF.

The gene calls are TRBV7-9 and TRBJ2-5; D may be TRBD2 (6 bases). V was cut by 5 bases and J by 0 bases, with 13 bases left in between. Germline V gives CDR1 SEHNR, CDR2 FQNEAQ (reference sequence). The CDR3 is 15 residues long. DNA of the CDR3: TGTGCCAGCAGCAGTACCCGGGGGAACCAAGAGACCCAGTACTTC. This codes for CASSSTRGNQETQYF. Full variable domain (rest looked up from reference TRBV7-9 and TRBJ2-5): DTGVSQNPRHKITKRGQNVTFRCDPISEHNRLYWYRQTLGQGPEFLTYFQNEAQLEKSRLLSDRFSAERPKGSFSTLEIQRTEQGDSAMYLCASSSTRGNQETQYFGPGTRLLVL.

The rearrangement links TRBV4-1 to TRBJ2-7; possible D gene TRBD2, 6 bases. Trimming pared 0 bases from V and 3 bases from J, leaving 21 bases between. In germline, CDR1 is MGHRA, CDR2 YSYEKL. CDR3 length: 18 amino acids. As DNA, the CDR3 is TGCGCCAGCAGCCAAGATAGGGGAGAGGGAGGCAGGGTCTACGAGCAGTACTTC. This translates into CASSQDRGEGGRVYEQYF.

The CDR3 sequence: CASSGTGFKDEQYF. The CDR3 DNA follows: TGTGCCAGCAGTGGGACAGGGTTTAAGGACGAGCAGTACTTC. The gene calls are TRBV27 and TRBJ2-7; 9 bases map to TRBD1. Germline V gene lookup returns CDR1 MNHEY and CDR2 SMNVEV (reference sequence). This CDR3 comprises 14 residues. J lost 5 bases, V lost 5 bases, and 7 bases had no gene match.

The V and J genes are TRBV28 and TRBJ1-1, with D maybe TRBD1 (5 bases). This CDR3 comprises 17 residues. V lost 4 bases and J 0 bases, leaving 18 bases between the germline ends. CDR1 MDHEN and CDR2 SYDVKM come from the germline V gene. The CDR3 DNA is TGTGCCAGCAGTTCCCAGGGTTTGTTCACCGTGAACACTGAAGCTTTCTTT. Protein sequence: CASSSQGLFTVNTEAFF.

A few counts support this clone. This rearrangement joins TRBV9 to TRBJ2-7, with 8 positions matching TRBD2. This CDR3 spans 16 amino acids. Germline trimming cut 1 base from V and 0 bases from J; bases unmatched to any gene: 6. Per the germline V gene, CDR1 is SGDLS and CDR2 is YYNGEE. The CDR3 DNA reads as TGTGCCAGCAGCGTATATAGCGGGGCCACCTCCTACGAGCAGTACTTC. Protein: CASSVYSGATSYEQYF.